This T cell receptor beta chain was profiled in a study of cytomegalovirus exposure and HLA in healthy donors. Across the study: From HLA-typed donors, an early data release held around 85 million unique TCRs.

This PCR relied on a set of 60 Vbeta primers and 13 Jbeta primers. Sequencing used immunoSEQ multiplex PCR; TCRdb keeps in-frame clones, though not all of them. The sample records under 200,000 clones, more than 75% being singletons. Whole-study findings and limits: It emerged from a later analysis that several of the most significant clusters appeared to be linked to common viral pathogens.

Concerning this clone: Its specificity is unknown.

CDR3 length: 15 amino acids. The germline V gene has CDR1 SGHTA and CDR2 FQGNSA. This TCR came from a woman between 25 and 40 years old in good health and CMV-seropositive. The chain recombines TRBV7-2 with TRBJ2-5; 7 bases are a match to TRBD2. The end of the DNA aligns better with TRBJ2-7, so the J call may be wrong. Sequencing used PBMCs. The CDR3 nucleotides read TGTGCCAGCAGCCTGAACCCGGGGGGCTCCTACGAGCAGTACTTC. It codes for CASSLNPGGSYEQYF.